The 25 T cell receptor beta chains listed next were all sequenced from one sample in a study of blood T cell repertoires in COVID-19. Using immunoSEQ multiplex PCR, the repertoire was profiled, and TCRdb retains in-frame clones only, with some absent. The profile shows approximately 210,000 clones, around 86% of them singletons. Sequencing input: PBMCs or T cells enriched from blood (not recorded which). Receptors originate from a man younger than 45 in a cohort exposed to, infected with or recovered from COVID-19 (not recorded which).

The chain uses TRBV18 and TRBJ2-3, with D possibly TRBD2 on 6 matching bases. The V end was cut by 5 bases, the J end by 2 bases, with 14 bases between. The CDR3 totals 15 residues. Looked up from germline, CDR1 is KGHSH and CDR2 is LQKENI. The CDR3 region has the DNA TGTGCCAGCTCATCTTTTAGCGGAGACACAGATACGCAGTATTTT. This translates into CASSSFSGDTDTQYF. Full variable domain (outside the CDR3, taken from reference TRBV18 and TRBJ2-3): NAGVMQNPRHLVRRRGQEARLRCSPMKGHSHVYWYRQLPEEGLKFMVYLQKENIIDESGMPKERFSAEFPKEGPSILRIQQVVRGDSAAYFCASSSFSGDTDTQYFGPGTRLTVL.

The sample holds one count of this clone. This chain joins TRBV28 and TRBJ1-6; D is unresolved. V was pared by 3 bases and J by 7 bases, with 10 bases between. The CDR3 totals 14 residues. Germline V gene sequence: CDR1 MDHEN, CDR2 SYDVKM. The CDR3 DNA reads TGTGCCAGCAGTTTTATAGGAGAGAATTCACCCCTCCACTTT. Encoded protein: CASSFIGENSPLHF.

The count of this clone is one. This chain connects TRBV24-1 to TRBJ2-1, with 11 bases identical to TRBD2. Germline V gives CDR1 KGHDR, CDR2 SFDVKD. The V and J ends lost 3 bases and 8 bases, in that order; junction bases with no gene match: 8. There are 16 residues in the CDR3. CDR3 sequence (DNA): TGTGCCACCAGTGATATACTAGCGGGAGCAGGGGATGAGCAGTTCTTC. This translates into CATSDILAGAGDEQFF.

J is TRBJ1-2 and V is TRBV5-1; TRBD1 is a possible D gene (5 bases). Looked up from germline, CDR1 is SGHRS and CDR2 is YFSETQ. V was trimmed by 2 bases and J by 7 bases, leaving 9 bases between them. CDR3 length: 12 residues. CDR3 in DNA: TGCGCCAGCAGCTTTGCCGGGGGTGGCTACACCTTC. This sequence encodes CASSFAGGGYTF.

The rearrangement uses TRBV5-1 and TRBJ2-3, with TRBD2 identical over 7 bases. The germline gives CDR1 SGHRS, CDR2 YFSETQ. The CDR3 is 14 amino acids. Germline trimming cut 2 bases from V and 5 bases from J; bases unmatched to any gene: 5. CDR3 nucleotide sequence: TGCGCCAGCAGCTTCGGACTAGATGAAGATACGCAGTATTTT. Protein product: CASSFGLDEDTQYF.

This sequence joins TRBV19 and TRBJ1-3; D is unresolved. In germline, CDR1 is LNHDA, CDR2 SQIVND (reference sequence). Trimming shortened V by 3 bases and J by 0 bases, and 9 bases separated the two germline ends. This CDR3 region has 15 residues. The CDR3 DNA sequence: TGTGCCAGTAGTATCCTCGGGAGCTCTGGAAACACCATATATTTT. It encodes CASSILGSSGNTIYF. The full variable domain, in which reference TRBV19 and TRBJ1-3 provide the parts outside the CDR3, is DGGITQSPKYLFRKEGQNVTLSCEQNLNHDAMYWYRQDPGQGLRLIYYSQIVNDFQKGDIAEGYSVSREKKESFPLTVTSAQKNPTAFYLCASSILGSSGNTIYFGEGSWLTVV.

The J gene is TRBJ2-1, the V gene TRBV18; 12 bases fit TRBD2. CDR3 length: 17 amino acids. The junction had 1 base not matched to a gene; V was cut back by 0 bases and J by 1 base. Germline V gives CDR1 KGHSH, CDR2 LQKENI. The CDR3 region has the DNA TGTGCCAGCTCACCACCCCTAGCGGGAGGGTCCTACAATGAGCAGTTCTTC. Its translation is CASSPPLAGGSYNEQFF.

V is TRBV27 and J is TRBJ1-5; D is uncertain. The germline gives CDR1 MNHEY, CDR2 SMNVEV (reference sequence). The CDR3 extends over 13 amino acids. V lost 6 bases, J lost 3 bases, and 9 bases lay in between. CDR3 loop: CASSRDYNQPQHF. The CDR3 DNA reads TGTGCCAGCAGCCGGGATTACAATCAGCCCCAGCATTTT.

The chain carries TRBV9 and TRBJ2-7; no definite D call. This CDR3 has 16 amino acids. Trimming removed 0 bases at V and 3 bases at J, with 16 bases between. From germline, CDR1 is SGDLS and CDR2 YYNGEE. CDR3 sequence (DNA): TGTGCCAGCAGCGTAGACAAACAGTCCCCCGTCTACGAGCAGTACTTC. As protein: CASSVDKQSPVYEQYF.

The rearrangement uses TRBV28 and TRBJ2-7, with D tentatively TRBD2 (5 bases). The CDR3 totals 15 residues. Trimming left V 7 bases short and J 0 bases short, with 16 bases between. The germline CDR1 and CDR2 sequences are MDHEN and SYDVKM. The CDR3 protein is CASTSAGWSSYEQYF. The CDR3 DNA follows: TGTGCCAGCACCTCCGCGGGCTGGAGCTCCTACGAGCAGTACTTC. The variable domain in full, with the rest retrieved from reference TRBV28 and TRBJ2-7, is DVKVTQSSRYLVKRTGEKVFLECVQDMDHENMFWYRQDPGLGLRLIYFSYDVKMKEKGDIPEGYSVSREKKERFSLILESASTNQTSMYLCASTSAGWSSYEQYFGPGTRLTVT.

The rearrangement links TRBV5-1 to TRBJ2-2; perhaps TRBD1 as D (6 bases). CDR1 SGHRS and CDR2 YFSETQ come from the germline V gene. V was clipped by 4 bases and J by 6 bases, with 13 bases between them. The CDR3 runs to 14 residues. The CDR3 is CASSGRGDAGELFF. In nucleotides, the CDR3 is TGCGCCAGCAGCGGCAGGGGTGACGCCGGGGAGCTGTTTTTT. Complete variable domain (other parts from reference TRBV5-1 and TRBJ2-2): KAGVTQTPRYLIKTRGQQVTLSCSPISGHRSVSWYQQTPGQGLQFLFEYFSETQRNKGNFPGRFSGRQFSNSRSEMNVSTLELGDSALYLCASSGRGDAGELFFGEGSRLTVL.

The chain recombines TRBV4-1 with TRBJ1-2; TRBD1 agrees at 8 bases. The V gene's germline CDR1 is MGHRA and CDR2 YSYEKL. The CDR3 is 14 residues long. V dropped 2 bases and J dropped 9; count of bases not matched to a gene: 8. The CDR3 loop is CASSQQQGDLSYTF. In DNA form, the CDR3 reads TGCGCCAGCAGCCAACAACAGGGGGATCTTAGCTACACCTTC.

V is TRBV5-4 and J is TRBJ1-3; D perhaps matches TRBD1 (5 bases). Trimming pared 5 bases from V and 0 bases from J, leaving 12 bases between. The CDR3 consists of 15 residues. Germline V gene lookup returns CDR1 SGHNT and CDR2 YYREEE (reference sequence). The CDR3 loop is CASSSGDSSGNTIYF. CDR3 sequence (DNA): TGTGCCAGCAGTTCGGGCGACAGCTCTGGAAACACCATATATTTT.

V gene TRBV24-1 combines with J gene TRBJ1-5; unclear D gene. Germline-derived CDR1 and CDR2 are KGHDR and SFDVKD. The ends were cut back, 4 bases at V and 0 bases at J, with 18 bases in the middle. This CDR3 comprises 18 residues. The CDR3 sequence: CATSDSEASTYSNQPQHF. The CDR3 DNA follows: TGTGCCACCAGTGACTCGGAGGCCAGCACGTATAGCAATCAGCCCCAGCATTTT.

The V call is TRBV5-4, the J call TRBJ2-1; 10 bases are shared with TRBD2. The CDR3 has 17 amino acids. Germline assignment: CDR1 SGHNT and CDR2 YYREEE (reference sequence). With 3 bases clipped from V and 5 bases from J, the junction kept 11 bases outside the gene matches. CDR3 amino acids: CASSSRFTSGVDNEQFF. The CDR3 DNA sequence: TGTGCCAGCAGCTCCCGCTTTACTAGCGGGGTTGACAATGAGCAGTTCTTC.

The rearrangement uses TRBV6-5 and TRBJ2-5, with 9 positions matching TRBD1. Germline V gene lookup returns CDR1 MNHEY and CDR2 SVGAGI. The V and J ends lost 10 bases and 5 bases, in that order; junction bases with no gene match: 8. CDR3 length equals 13 residues. CDR3 residues: CAIRQGVLETQYF. The CDR3 region has the DNA TGTGCCATCAGACAGGGGGTTCTGGAGACCCAGTACTTC.

The rearrangement uses TRBV28 and TRBJ1-2; no definite D call. V dropped 8 bases and J dropped 2 bases, with 9 bases sitting between them. The CDR3 totals 12 residues. Germline loops: CDR1 MDHEN, CDR2 SYDVKM. The CDR3 reads CASWRWNYGYTF. CDR3 DNA sequence: TGTGCCAGCTGGCGGTGGAACTATGGCTACACCTTC.

The genes are TRBV9 and TRBJ2-3; 8 bases agree with TRBD2. The CDR3 is 16 amino acids. V shed 3 bases, J shed 2 bases, and the junction held 8 bases outside the gene matches. CDR1 is SGDLS and CDR2 is YYNGEE in the germline V gene. Here the CDR3 DNA reads TGTGCCAGCAGCGGAGAGACTAGCGACACCACAGATACGCAGTATTTT. It codes for CASSGETSDTTDTQYF.

The rearrangement links TRBV7-9 to TRBJ2-7; 13 bases are a match to TRBD2. CDR1 SEHNR and CDR2 FQNEAQ come from the germline V gene (reference sequence). The J segment lost 1 base and the V segment lost 4 bases, leaving 10 bases of the junction unmatched. The CDR3 extends over 18 amino acids. CDR3 in amino acids: CASSSTSGRILVSYEQYF. CDR3 nucleotide sequence: TGTGCCAGCAGCTCGACTAGCGGGAGGATATTGGTGTCCTACGAGCAGTACTTC.

There are a few counts of this clone. The rearrangement joins TRBV11-2 to TRBJ1-2; 8 nucleotides align to TRBD1. The CDR3 is 15 amino acids. V trimming: 4 bases; J trimming: 6 bases; junction bases outside the gene matches: 10. From germline, CDR1 is SGHAT and CDR2 FQNNGV. Here the CDR3 reads CASSSLRGTGHGYTF. CDR3 sequence (DNA): TGTGCCAGCAGCTCATTAAGAGGGACAGGACATGGCTACACCTTC.

The chain uses TRBV14 and TRBJ1-4, with D uncertain. Germline loops: CDR1 SGHDN, CDR2 FVKESK. V lost 1 base and J lost 2, with 8 bases in between. The CDR3 has 15 residues. CDR3 loop: CASSQVAGTNEKLFF. The CDR3 DNA follows: TGTGCCAGCAGCCAAGTAGCCGGGACTAATGAAAAACTGTTTTTT.

In this sample, this clone turned up once. V and J are TRBV7-9 and TRBJ2-7; D is unresolved. V was pared by 7 bases and J by 0 bases, with 10 bases between. CDR1 is SEHNR and CDR2 is FQNEAQ in the germline V gene (reference sequence). This CDR3 has 13 amino acids. The CDR3 DNA reads as TGTGCCAGCACCCCCGGTAGCTCCTACGAGCAGTACTTC. Translated, it gives CASTPGSSYEQYF. Full variable domain (outside the CDR3, taken from reference TRBV7-9 and TRBJ2-7): DTGVSQNPRHKITKRGQNVTFRCDPISEHNRLYWYRQTLGQGPEFLTYFQNEAQLEKSRLLSDRFSAERPKGSFSTLEIQRTEQGDSAMYLCASTPGSSYEQYFGPGTRLTVT.

This sequence joins TRBV27 and TRBJ1-5, with 9 bases matching TRBD1. The CDR3 contains 14 residues. Unmatched junction bases numbered 7, after V lost 6 bases and J lost 7 bases. Per germline, CDR1 MNHEY and CDR2 SMNVEV (reference sequence). The CDR3 nucleotides read TGTGCCAGCAGCATCTCGGACAGGGGACAGCCCCAGCATTTT. Its translation: CASSISDRGQPQHF.

The chain joins TRBV6-1 to TRBJ2-7, with 9 bases matching TRBD2. Germline CDR1 reads MNHNS; CDR2 reads SASEGT. V trimming: 0 bases; J trimming: 3 bases; junction bases outside the gene matches: 6. The length of the CDR3 is 16 residues. The CDR3 DNA is TGTGCCAGCAGTGAAGCACCAGCGGGAGGTTTCTACGAGCAGTACTTC. It specifies CASSEAPAGGFYEQYF.

This chain connects TRBV10-3 to TRBJ1-4, with D unclear. Germline CDR1 is ENHRY and CDR2 is SYGVKD. The CDR3 runs 13 residues. Trimming removed 8 bases at V and 5 bases at J, with 12 bases between. In DNA form, the CDR3 reads TGTGCCATCGCACAAAACCCGAATGAAAAACTGTTTTTT. Its protein is CAIAQNPNEKLFF.